This T cell receptor beta chain originates from a study of CD8 T cells in Susac syndrome. RNA totalling roughly 0.45 to 1 ug underwent reverse transcription with random hexamers. TCRdb re-called the immunoSEQ multiplex PCR reads with MiXCR, one entry per CDR3 protein. Found here are 200,000 or so distinct CDR3 sequences, approximately 90% of them singletons; the top ten hold roughly 0.13%. CDR3 size: 16 residues. Trimming removed 10 bases from V and 0 bases from J, with 21 bases in between. The germline V gene has CDR1 MNHNS and CDR2 SASEGT. Sequenced sample: CD8+ T cells from PBMCs. This TCR was sampled from a human donor with multiple sclerosis. The chain uses TRBV6-1 and TRBJ1-1, with D possibly being TRBD1 (5 bases). The CDR3 loop reads CATLGGTTTMNTEAFF. CDR3 nucleotides: TGTGCCACCCTTGGGGGGACTACGACGATGAACACTGAAGCTTTCTTT.